The sequence of this T cell receptor (beta chain) was determined in a study of blood T cell repertoires in COVID-19. Background on the study: Material from acute and convalescent COVID-19 was sourced from the United States, Italy and Spain.

TCRdb's copy holds only in-frame clones and misses some; the assay was immunoSEQ multiplex PCR. The sample carries some 70,000 clones, more than 60% recorded once. The germline V and J ends were trimmed by 0 bases and 0 bases, with 11 bases remaining between them. The length of the CDR3 is 17 residues. CDR1 is LGHNA and CDR2 is YNFKEQ in the germline V gene. The specimen sequenced was peripheral blood. This TCR was sampled from a man in his fifties or sixties with acute or convalescent COVID-19. J is TRBJ2-2 and V is TRBV4-2, with D hard to call. The CDR3 region has the DNA TGTGCCAGCAGCCAAGATGTAGAGTTCGCGAACACCGGGGAGCTGTTTTTT. Translating it yields CASSQDVEFANTGELFF.